This TCR beta chain was captured in a study of pediatric ulcerative colitis. Clones were sequenced by immunoSEQ multiplex PCR, and TCRdb holds only the in-frame ones, with some missing. Of 30,000 to 40,000 clones in the sample, approximately 82% were seen once. The germline gives CDR1 MNHNS, CDR2 SASEGT. Trimming cost V 0 bases and J 4 bases, with 9 bases left between them. The CDR3 contains 15 residues. General study points: Compared with controls, ulcerative colitis showed greater blood-rectum clone sharing.

A remark on this clone: Its target is unknown.

The TCR comes from a boy aged 10-17 years with severe ulcerative colitis. The chain links TRBV6-1 to TRBJ2-2; D is perhaps TRBD1 or TRBD2 (5 bases each). Sequenced material: blood. DNA for the CDR3: TGTGCCAGCAGTGAAGCTGGGACCGGCACCGGGGAGCTGTTTTTT. Translated: CASSEAGTGTGELFF.